One and the same sample provided the 15 T cell receptor beta chains below, sequenced in a study of blood T cell repertoires in COVID-19. This table comes from immunoSEQ multiplex PCR, and its TCRdb copy is limited to in-frame clones, with some not included. The sample lists 200,000 or so clones, about 80% seen once, with 1.8% in the top ten. Sequenced sample: PBMCs or T cells enriched from blood (not recorded which). These receptors were collected from a man aged 60-69 years who had recovered from COVID-19.

This clone was seen only a few times. The rearrangement joins TRBV5-1 to TRBJ1-1; 7 nucleotides match TRBD1. The V gene's germline CDR1 is SGHRS and CDR2 YFSETQ. The junction had 4 bases not matched to a gene; V was cut back by 3 bases and J by 2 bases. The CDR3 runs 14 residues. The CDR3 spells CASSSQGGNTEAFF. The CDR3 nucleotides are TGCGCCAGCAGCTCCCAGGGGGGCAACACTGAAGCTTTCTTT.

This clone appeared a single time. CDR3 residues: CASSSQGALNEQFF. CDR3 bases: TGTGCCAGCAGCTCACAGGGGGCGCTTAATGAGCAGTTCTTC. The V gene is TRBV11-3, the J gene TRBJ2-1; 9 bases match TRBD1. Germline CDR1 is SGHNT and CDR2 is YENEEA. V shed 4 bases, J shed 7 bases, and the junction held 5 bases outside the gene matches. The CDR3 has 14 residues.

The rearrangement joins TRBV14 to TRBJ2-1, with 9 bases identical to TRBD2. The CDR3 sequence is 14 residues long. CDR1 SGHDN and CDR2 FVKESK come from the germline V gene. Trimming cost V 3 bases and J 3 bases; bases outside gene matches: 0. In DNA, the CDR3 is TGTGCCAGCAGCCAGCGGGGGGGCTACAATGAGCAGTTCTTC. It translates to CASSQRGGYNEQFF.

The chain couples TRBV6-4 to TRBJ2-7; the D is unclear. Germline lookup yields CDR1 MRHNA and CDR2 SNTAGT. V shed 2 bases and J shed 1 base, with 9 bases lying between them. The CDR3 has 14 amino acids. CDR3 in amino acids: CASSDEAVSYEQYF. In nucleotides, the CDR3 is TGTGCCAGCAGTGACGAGGCGGTATCCTACGAGCAGTACTTC.

This clone was counted between two and nine times. V gene TRBV20-1 combines with J gene TRBJ1-1, with D hard to call. Germline V gene data show CDR1 as DFQATT and CDR2 as SNEGSKA (reference sequence). V dropped 5 bases and J dropped 4 bases, with 8 bases sitting between them. This CDR3 is 11 amino acids long. The CDR3 spells CSAQVITEAFF. The CDR3, as DNA: TGCAGTGCTCAGGTTATCACTGAAGCTTTCTTT.

CDR3 sequence reads: CASSPPAVGGETQYF. The CDR3 DNA reads TGTGCCAGCAGCCCTCCAGCGGTTGGAGGTGAGACCCAGTACTTC. The chain uses TRBV11-2 and TRBJ2-5; a weak D match, TRBD2 (5 bases). Trimming left V 5 bases short and J 5 bases short, with 18 bases between. CDR1 is SGHAT, CDR2 FQNNGV, per germline. The CDR3 totals 15 residues.

This clone turned up a few times. The rearrangement links TRBV9 to TRBJ2-7, with TRBD1 matching over 8 bases. V shed 3 bases, J shed 5 bases, and the junction held 10 bases outside the gene matches. There are 15 residues in the CDR3. Per germline, CDR1 SGDLS and CDR2 YYNGEE. DNA for the CDR3: TGTGCCAGCAGCGAGAGGGACAGGCTGCTGGACGAGCAGTACTTC. Its translation: CASSERDRLLDEQYF.

This clone was recorded only once. The chain employs TRBV6-5 and TRBJ1-1; D is possibly TRBD1 (5 bases). CDR1 is MNHEY and CDR2 is SVGAGI in the germline V gene. The V end was cut by 0 bases, the J end by 13 bases, with 12 bases between. The CDR3 has 12 amino acids. In DNA form, the CDR3 reads TGTGCCAGCAGTTACTCGCAGGGAATCGATTTCTTT. Protein: CASSYSQGIDFF.

V gene TRBV7-8 combines with J gene TRBJ2-1, with 10 bases lining up with TRBD2. Germline lookup yields CDR1 SGHVS and CDR2 FQNEAQ. V trimming: 2 bases; J trimming: 7 bases; junction bases outside the gene matches: 5. There are 15 residues in the CDR3. This chain's CDR3 is CASSLIAGGRNEQFF. As DNA, the CDR3 is TGTGCCAGCAGCTTAATAGCGGGGGGCCGGAATGAGCAGTTCTTC.

This chain links TRBV5-1 with TRBJ1-5, with D hard to call. V gave up 6 bases and J gave up 5 bases, with 15 bases separating them. Germline loops: CDR1 SGHRS, CDR2 YFSETQ. CDR3 length equals 14 residues. The CDR3 region has the DNA TGCGCCAGCAAGGAGAGTCCGGAGGATCAGCCCCAGCATTTT. Amino acid sequence: CASKESPEDQPQHF.

The rearrangement uses TRBV4-3 and TRBJ1-2; TRBD1 matches 10 bases. The length of the CDR3 is 16 residues. V lost 1 base and J lost 5; bases outside the gene matches: 7. Germline V gene sequence: CDR1 LGHNA, CDR2 YSLEER. CDR3 loop: CASSQAEPGQGYGYTF. The DNA of the CDR3 is TGCGCCAGCAGCCAAGCGGAACCGGGACAGGGGTATGGCTACACCTTC.

This clone has a handful of counts. The V and J genes are TRBV18 and TRBJ1-2; 10 nucleotides align to TRBD1. The CDR3 extends over 15 amino acids. The V segment lost 1 base and the J segment 4 bases; nucleotides outside the gene matches: 3. In germline, CDR1 is KGHSH, CDR2 LQKENI. CDR3 sequence reads: CASSPQWDRGYGYTF. The DNA for the CDR3 is TGTGCCAGCTCACCACAATGGGACAGGGGCTATGGCTACACCTTC.

This clone was detected only once. The chain combines TRBV18 with TRBJ2-1, with 7 bases that match TRBD1. This CDR3 comprises 15 residues. V lost 4 bases, J lost 2 bases, and 5 bases stayed unmatched. Germline V gene data show CDR1 as KGHSH and CDR2 as LQKENI. CDR3 amino acids: CASSREGTAYNEQFF. The DNA for the CDR3 is TGTGCCAGCTCACGCGAGGGGACAGCCTACAATGAGCAGTTCTTC.

The chain joins TRBV7-9 to TRBJ2-3, with TRBD2 matching over 9 bases. There are 16 residues in the CDR3. Germline V CDR1 and CDR2: SEHNR, FQNEAQ (reference sequence). Losses at the gene ends were 5 bases for V and 1 base for J; bases not matched to a gene: 7. The CDR3 DNA is TGTGCCAGCAGCACCACAGTAGCGGGGGGCACAGATACGCAGTATTTT. Translating it yields CASSTTVAGGTDTQYF.

The J gene is TRBJ1-3, the V gene TRBV7-9; TRBD1 is a possible D gene (5 bases). In germline, CDR1 is SEHNR, CDR2 FQNEAQ (reference sequence). The CDR3 has 17 amino acids. Trimming took off 6 bases at V and 0 bases at J, with 18 bases between the two ends. The CDR3 DNA is TGTGCCAGCAGTAGAGGGGAGCTGGGACTCTCTGGAAACACCATATATTTT. Protein: CASSRGELGLSGNTIYF.